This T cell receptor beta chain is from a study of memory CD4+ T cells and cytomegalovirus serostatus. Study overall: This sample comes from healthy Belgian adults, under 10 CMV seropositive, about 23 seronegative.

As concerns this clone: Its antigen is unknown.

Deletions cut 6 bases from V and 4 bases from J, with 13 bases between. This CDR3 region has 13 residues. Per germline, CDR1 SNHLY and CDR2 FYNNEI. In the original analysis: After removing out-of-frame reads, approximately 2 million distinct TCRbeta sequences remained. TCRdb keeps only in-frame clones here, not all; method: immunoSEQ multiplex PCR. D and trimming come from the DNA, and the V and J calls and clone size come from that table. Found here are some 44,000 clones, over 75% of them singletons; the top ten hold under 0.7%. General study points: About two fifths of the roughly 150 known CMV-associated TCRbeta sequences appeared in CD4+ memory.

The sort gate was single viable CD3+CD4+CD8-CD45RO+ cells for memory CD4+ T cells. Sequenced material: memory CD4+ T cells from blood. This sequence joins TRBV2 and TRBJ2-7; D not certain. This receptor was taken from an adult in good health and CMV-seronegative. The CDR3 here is CASRGVEIYEQYF. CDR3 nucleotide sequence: TGTGCCAGCAGAGGAGTGGAGATTTACGAGCAGTACTTC.